These 25 T cell receptor beta chains share one sample of origin, sequenced in a study of synovial regulatory T cells in juvenile arthritis. The protocol was immunoSEQ multiplex PCR, while the TCRdb copy is restricted to in-frame clones and leaves out a portion. This sample lists 6,000 to 8,000 clones; its ten largest clones have 0.6% to 0.75%. Sample: Treg cells from blood. As to subset: remaining (HLA-DR-negative) circulating blood Treg cells. The origin of the receptors is a donor younger than 30 with juvenile idiopathic arthritis.

The chain has TRBV19 and TRBJ2-3; the D call from TCRdb, TRBD1, cannot be confirmed without DNA. Germline CDR1 LNHDA, CDR2 SQIVND (reference sequence). The CDR3 spans 14 residues. This entry has no DNA. CDR3 in amino acids: CASSIRQGSDTQYF.

V and J are TRBV2 and TRBJ1-1. Per the germline V gene, CDR1 is SNHLY and CDR2 is FYNNEI. This CDR3 is 15 amino acids long. DNA for this receptor is not on file. CDR3: CASKKGGRLNTEAFF.

J is TRBJ1-5 and V is TRBV18; TCRdb's D call of TRBD1 is untestable without DNA. Per germline, CDR1 KGHSH and CDR2 LQKENI. The CDR3 is 14 residues long. The record lacks a DNA sequence. CDR3 sequence: CASSPTGDNQPQHF.

Considering frequency, this clone is medium-sized (0.01 to 0.1%). The J gene is TRBJ1-6, the V gene TRBV7-9. Germline loops: CDR1 SEHNR, CDR2 FQNEAQ (reference sequence). The CDR3 has 12 amino acids. A DNA sequence was not provided. The CDR3: CASSLDNSPLHF.

The chain employs TRBV6-6 and TRBJ1-2; the TCRdb call, TRBD1, lacks DNA for checking. Germline CDR1 and CDR2: MNHNY and SVGAGI (reference sequence). The CDR3 consists of 11 residues. A DNA sequence was not provided. The CDR3 spells CASSRGHGYTF.

This chain links TRBV5-1 with TRBJ2-7; TCRdb returns TRBD2, unconfirmable since there is no DNA. The CDR3 runs 11 residues. The entry carries no DNA sequence. The germline V gene encodes CDR1 SGHRS and CDR2 YFSETQ. The CDR3: CASSRDYEQYF.

CDR3 in amino acids: CASSLGGNEQFF. The rearrangement joins TRBV5-1 to TRBJ2-1. CDR3 length: 12 residues. DNA for this receptor is not on file. The V gene's germline CDR1 is SGHRS and CDR2 YFSETQ.

J is TRBJ2-3 and V is TRBV6-4; TCRdb gives TRBD2 as the D gene, but with no DNA this cannot be confirmed. Germline V gives CDR1 MRHNA, CDR2 SNTAGT. The CDR3 has 13 amino acids. DNA for this receptor is not on file. CDR3 sequence reads: CASSEERTDTQYF.

The chain couples TRBV6-1 to TRBJ2-1. CDR1 and CDR2 from the germline V gene are MNHNS and SASEGT. This CDR3 is built from 15 residues. No DNA has been recorded. CDR3 sequence: CASRRAADSYNEQFF.

The J gene is TRBJ1-1, the V gene TRBV7-9; TCRdb's assignment of TRBD1 cannot be checked, as there is no DNA. CDR3 length: 13 amino acids. The entry carries no DNA sequence. In germline, CDR1 is SEHNR, CDR2 FQNEAQ (reference sequence). The chain's CDR3 is CASSLEGRGGAFF.

The genes are TRBV7-2 and TRBJ1-2. The CDR3 consists of 14 residues. Only the protein is on record. Germline loops: CDR1 SGHTA, CDR2 FQGNSA. CDR3 sequence: CASSLDPGGYGYTF.

The rearrangement joins TRBV11-2 to TRBJ1-1; no DNA is available, so the TRBD1 call from TCRdb remains unchecked. The CDR3 contains 17 residues. No DNA was logged. Germline lookup yields CDR1 SGHAT and CDR2 FQNNGV. The CDR3 loop reads CASSLGTLTGVYTEAFF.

This chain connects TRBV5-4 to TRBJ2-1; TCRdb's D gene call, TRBD1, goes unchecked for lack of DNA. CDR1 and CDR2 (germline): SGHNT, YYREEE (reference sequence). The CDR3 length is 16 residues. The DNA sequence is not available. The CDR3 loop reads CASSLSLGDSYNEQFF.

The rearrangement joins TRBV9 to TRBJ1-4; the D call from TCRdb, TRBD1, cannot be confirmed without DNA. The germline V gene encodes CDR1 SGDLS and CDR2 YYNGEE. This CDR3 is built from 14 residues. There is no recorded DNA. CDR3 protein: CASSVAATNEKLFF.

J is TRBJ2-7 and V is TRBV6-1; the TCRdb call, TRBD2, lacks DNA for checking. The germline CDR1 and CDR2 sequences are MNHNS and SASEGT. The CDR3 covers 17 residues. Only the protein is on record. CDR3 residues: CASSEVFQRERAYEQYF.

The rearrangement uses TRBV28 and TRBJ1-5; TCRdb's D call, TRBD1, is unchecked because there is no DNA. Germline CDR1 MDHEN, CDR2 SYDVKM. The CDR3 loop spans 15 amino acids. Only the protein is available. The CDR3 loop is CASRTHFPDYQPQHF.

The chain joins TRBV10-3 to TRBJ1-6; absent DNA, TCRdb's TRBD1 call cannot be checked. There are 14 residues in the CDR3. DNA for this receptor is not on file. CDR1 and CDR2 from the germline V gene are ENHRY and SYGVKD. CDR3 protein: CAISYGTGDSPLHF.

This chain links TRBV20-1 with TRBJ2-1; TCRdb picks TRBD2, but there is no DNA to check that call. Per germline, CDR1 DFQATT and CDR2 SNEGSKA (reference sequence). The CDR3 has 11 residues. The entry carries no DNA sequence. The CDR3 region is CSASYYNEQFF.

V is TRBV10-1 and J is TRBJ1-1. The V gene's germline CDR1 is WNHNN and CDR2 SYGVQD (reference sequence). The CDR3 spans 15 residues. No DNA is listed. This chain's CDR3 is CASSSVSGPLNTAFF.

The CDR3 loop reads CATSRVGGPYGYTF. The chain links TRBV15 to TRBJ1-2. The CDR3 runs 14 residues. No DNA was logged. Looked up from germline, CDR1 is LNHNV and CDR2 is YYDKDF (reference sequence).

The rearrangement uses TRBV15 and TRBJ2-2. Germline V gene sequence: CDR1 LNHNV, CDR2 YYDKDF (reference sequence). The CDR3 runs 16 residues. The DNA is not on file. CDR3 in amino acids: CATSRGPGDGTGELFF. The full variable domain, completed using reference TRBV15 and TRBJ2-2, is DAMVIQNPRYQVTQFGKPVTLSCSQTLNHNVMYWYQQKSSQAPKLLFHYYDKDFNNEADTPDNFQSRRPNTSFCFLDIRSPGLGDTAMYLCATSRGPGDGTGELFFGEGSRLTVL.

V gene TRBV2 combines with J gene TRBJ1-1. CDR1 and CDR2 from the germline V gene are SNHLY and FYNNEI. The CDR3 is made up of 14 amino acids. Only the protein sequence is given. The CDR3 loop reads CASRGPPRGTEAFF.

This chain links TRBV7-9 with TRBJ1-2. The germline gives CDR1 SEHNR, CDR2 FQNEAQ (reference sequence). The CDR3 is made up of 12 amino acids. Only the protein is available. CDR3 residues: CASSAAVFGYTF. Using reference TRBV7-9 and TRBJ1-2 for the parts outside the CDR3, the full variable domain is DTGVSQNPRHKITKRGQNVTFRCDPISEHNRLYWYRQTLGQGPEFLTYFQNEAQLEKSRLLSDRFSAERPKGSFSTLEIQRTEQGDSAMYLCASSAAVFGYTFGSGTRLTVV.

V is TRBV19 and J is TRBJ2-2; TCRdb gives TRBD1 as the D gene, but with no DNA this cannot be confirmed. Germline CDR1 LNHDA, CDR2 SQIVND (reference sequence). The CDR3 length is 12 residues. No DNA sequence is on record. This chain's CDR3 is CASSSQTGELFF.

The chain employs TRBV6-5 and TRBJ2-1; TCRdb gives TRBD2 as the D gene, but with no DNA this cannot be confirmed. Germline CDR1 and CDR2: MNHEY and SVGAGI. This CDR3 has 14 residues. The DNA is unrecorded. CDR3 residues: CASSYSRNYNEQFF.